This T cell receptor beta chain was observed in a study of siplizumab effects on memory and regulatory T cells. Study outcomes and limitations: Naive T cells seemed more diverse than memory cells and seemed major alloresponse contributors. The study did not confirm that proliferating Tregs from siplizumab cultures were suppressive. Siplizumab led to significantly less abundant alloreactive sequences that could be traced back to unstimulated CD4+ memory cells.

Germline assignment: CDR1 MNHNY and CDR2 SVGAGI (reference sequence). The V gene end was trimmed by 6 bases and the J gene end by 1 base; junction bases not matched to a gene: 9. The CDR3 runs to 16 residues. As regards this clone: The antigen is undetermined.

Around 100,000 TCR templates underwent assay in each sample. Repertoires were generated with immunoSEQ multiplex PCR, while TCRdb's copy carries only in-frame clones and drops some. The sample carries 100,000 or so clones, about nine tenths recorded once. The chain has TRBV6-6 and TRBJ1-3, with TRBD1 identical over 7 bases. The source material was non-Treg CD4+ T cells sorted from blood. The receptor was isolated from a human donor in good health. The CDR3 DNA reads TGTGCCAGCAGGGGAACAGGGGTCGATTCTGGAAACACCATATATTTT. Translating it yields CASRGTGVDSGNTIYF.